The rows below give T cell receptor beta chains drawn from one sample of a study of T cells after posttransplantation cyclophosphamide. The data were produced by immunoSEQ multiplex PCR, yet TCRdb's version contains in-frame clones alone and is incomplete. The repertoire holds fewer than 6,000 clones, with 1.5% to 2% as singletons. The source was PBMCs, collected just over 240 days after a stem cell transplant with posttransplant cyclophosphamide. Receptors were obtained from a male patient aged 30 to 39 who received an allogeneic stem cell transplant from a related donor, was CMV-positive, and had no GVHD. Some T cells may trace back to the graft donor. The CDR3 runs from the conserved cysteine through the conserved F or W. The D gene is left open where the match is weak. For some rows the clone size is stated as once, few or many, or as a class when expanded; others skip it.

V gene	D gene	clone size	J gene	CDR3 DNA	CDR3 protein
TRBV15	TRBD1	-	TRBJ2-7	TGTGCCACCAGCCCCGACAGGGTGGTCACCTACGAGCAGTACTTC	CATSPDRVVTYEQYF
TRBV5-1	-	few	TRBJ2-2	TGCGCCAGCAGCCTAAACACCGGGGAGCTGTTTTTT	CASSLNTGELFF
TRBV18	-	few	TRBJ2-2	TGTGCCAGCTCACCTCTGCCCGGTAACACCGGGGAGCTGTTTTTT	CASSPLPGNTGELFF
TRBV7-3	-	few	TRBJ2-1	TGTGCCAGCAGCGGTCATAGGGACAACTACAATGAGCAGTTCTTC	CASSGHRDNYNEQFF
TRBV7-6	-	few	TRBJ1-6	TGTGCCAGCAGCTTCAGGGACACCCCGAGCTCCTATAATTCACCCCTCCACTTT	CASSFRDTPSSYNSPLHF
TRBV11-2	-	-	TRBJ2-7	TGTGCCAGCAGCTCTATAAACTACGAGCAGTACTTC	CASSSINYEQYF
TRBV4-1	-	few	TRBJ1-1	TGCGCCAGCAGCCAAGATAGGTGGAGAAAGAACACTGAAGCTTTCTTT	CASSQDRWRKNTEAFF
TRBV7-6	TRBD2	-	TRBJ2-2	TGTGCCAGCAGTCGAGAGGGAGGGGTCACCGGGGAGCTGTTTTTT	CASSREGGVTGELFF
TRBV7-9	TRBD1	-	TRBJ2-7	TGTGCCGGGGGACAGGGCCTCTACGAGCAGTACTTC	CAGGQGLYEQYF
TRBV30	TRBD1	medium-sized	TRBJ1-1	TGTGCCTGGAGTGAACAGGGGTACACTGAAGCTTTCTTT	CAWSEQGYTEAFF
TRBV5-1	TRBD1	few	TRBJ2-5	TGCGCCAGCAGCTTGGGGGGGACAGGGGCCCAAGAGACCCAGTACTTC	CASSLGGTGAQETQYF
TRBV6-5	-	few	TRBJ2-7	TGTGCCAGCAGTTACAGGAGGTTCTCCTACGAGCAGTACTTC	CASSYRRFSYEQYF
TRBV13	-	few	TRBJ2-5	TGTGCCAGCAGCCCGACGACACAGAAAGAGACCCAGTACTTC	CASSPTTQKETQYF
TRBV6-5	TRBD1	-	TRBJ1-5	TGTGCCAGCAGTTACTCGGACAGGTCCAATCAGCCCCAGCATTTT	CASSYSDRSNQPQHF
TRBV11-2	TRBD2	-	TRBJ2-3	TGTGCCAGCAGCCCCCCTAGCGGGGGAGCAGATACGCAGTATTTT	CASSPPSGGADTQYF
TRBV4-2	-	few	TRBJ1-4	TGTGCCAGCAGCCAAGTAGCGGCAACTAATGAAAAACTGTTTTTT	CASSQVAATNEKLFF
TRBV7-3	-	few	TRBJ1-2	TGTGCCAGCAGCTCCATGGGGAGGGGGGGAGGAGGCTACACCTTC	CASSSMGRGGGGYTF
TRBV6-1	TRBD2	-	TRBJ2-7	TGTGCCAGCAGTGAAAGGTCTAGCGGGGGGGCTACCTACGAGCAGTACTTC	CASSERSSGGATYEQYF
TRBV9	TRBD1	-	TRBJ1-6	TGTGCCAGCAGCGTAGGAGGGGGCGGTTCACCCCTCCACTTT	CASSVGGGGSPLHF
TRBV10-1	-	-	TRBJ2-7	TGCGCCAGCAGTGAGTCGATACTAGGCTACGAGCAGTACTTC	CASSESILGYEQYF
TRBV27	TRBD1	few	TRBJ1-2	TGTGCCAGCAGTTTAAACCGCCGGGACAGGGCCTATGGCTACACCTTC	CASSLNRRDRAYGYTF
TRBV10-3	-	few	TRBJ1-1	TGTGCCATCAGCAACCCAGAAGGGGGGAACACTGAAGCTTTCTTT	CAISNPEGGNTEAFF
TRBV7-2	TRBD2	-	TRBJ2-1	TGTGCCAGCAAAGCGGGAGGTGCCTACAATGAGCAGTTCTTC	CASKAGGAYNEQFF
TRBV19	-	-	TRBJ2-7	TGTGCCAGTAGTATAGCGAGCGGACGTTCTTTGTTGGCTTTCGAGCAGTACTTC	CASSIASGRSLLAFEQYF
TRBV6-1	-	few	TRBJ2-7	TGTGCCAGCCGGCGGCTCGACTCCGAGCAGTACTTC	CASRRLDSEQYF
TRBV9	TRBD2	medium-sized	TRBJ2-1	TGTGCCAGCAGCGTAGATTGGGGCGGGGGACCGTACAATGAGCAGTTCTTC	CASSVDWGGGPYNEQFF
TRBV6-6	-	-	TRBJ1-1	TGTGCCAGCAGCCCTGTCGCGGGAACTGAAGCTTTCTTT	CASSPVAGTEAFF
TRBV6-1	-	-	TRBJ1-6	TGTGCCAGCAGTGAGACAGTGGGGAATTCAGCGCTCCACTTT	CASSETVGNSALHF
TRBV27	TRBD1	few	TRBJ2-7	TGTGCCAGCGGGATAGTCCAGGGGGCCGTAAACGAGCAGTACTTC	CASGIVQGAVNEQYF
TRBV4-3	-	-	TRBJ2-3	TGCGCCAGCAGCCAAATGAGTCTACTTGGCACAGATACGCAGTATTTT	CASSQMSLLGTDTQYF
TRBV30	-	-	TRBJ1-2	TGTGCCTGGAGTGTACCTGGCAGGGTCTATAGCTACACCTTC	CAWSVPGRVYSYTF
TRBV5-4	-	-	TRBJ1-2	TGTGCCAGCAGCTTGCCGGACGCTGGACAGCTTCGAGGTGGCTACACCTTC	CASSLPDAGQLRGGYTF
TRBV28	-	few	TRBJ1-2	TGTGCCAGCAGTTTTAGCGGGACAAACTATGGCTACACCTTC	CASSFSGTNYGYTF
TRBV27	TRBD1	few	TRBJ1-2	TGTGCCAGCAGTTTAGACAGGGGGTACGGCTACACCTTC	CASSLDRGYGYTF
TRBV7-2	-	-	TRBJ1-2	TGTGCCAGCAGCCGAAATACAGCATCGGATGGCTACACCTTC	CASSRNTASDGYTF
TRBV18	TRBD1	few	TRBJ1-6	TGTGCCAGCTCACCGTCTAGGGGACAGTCACCCCTCCACTTT	CASSPSRGQSPLHF
TRBV6-5	-	medium-sized	TRBJ1-1	TGTGCCAGCAGCCGGAGCATGAACACTGAAGCTTTCTTT	CASSRSMNTEAFF
TRBV18	-	few	TRBJ2-5	TGTGCCAGCTCACCATCTCGGGAAGAGACCCAGTACTTC	CASSPSREETQYF
TRBV7-9	-	-	TRBJ2-5	TGTGCCAGCAGGGACCAGGGGGGCGAGACCCAGTACTTC	CASRDQGGETQYF
TRBV2	-	few	TRBJ2-1	TGTGCCAGCAGCCCGCGAGGGTGGGAGCAGTTCTTC	CASSPRGWEQFF
TRBV5-6	-	-	TRBJ2-1	TGTGCCAGCGCTCCGGTCATGGACAATGAGCAGTTCTTC	CASAPVMDNEQFF
TRBV14	-	-	TRBJ1-1	TGTGCCAGCGGTCGGGGGAACACTGAAGCTTTCTTT	CASGRGNTEAFF
TRBV6-5	-	few	TRBJ1-5	TGTGCCAGCAGTTACTACAGGGATCAGCCCCAGCATTTT	CASSYYRDQPQHF
TRBV5-4	-	-	TRBJ1-6	TGTGCCAGCAGCCCGCGGGGCGAAGGTTCACCCCTCCACTTT	CASSPRGEGSPLHF